What follows is one T cell receptor (beta chain) and its context. What it binds is not known. The sample is drawn from a study of OX40 agonist ivuxolimab in advanced cancers. Overall study findings and caveats: Also showing low normalized T-cell clonal expansion were some of the nonresponders. The authors did not determine the antigen specificity of the expanded peripheral T cells. Clonal expansion from baseline to week 6 occurred in both CD4+ and CD8+ T cells.

Using immunoSEQ multiplex PCR, the repertoire was profiled, and TCRdb retains in-frame clones only, with some absent. The sample has over 10,000 clones, about 80% seen once. The sample here was CD4+ or CD8+ T cells sorted from blood, taken in a trial of the OX40 agonist ivuxolimab. This TCR derives from an adult with an advanced solid tumor such as melanoma, head and neck, liver or kidney cancer.

This chain's CDR3 is CASSGLKGLAGETSYNEQFF. DNA of the CDR3: TGTGCCAGCAGCGGCCTCAAGGGACTAGCGGGAGAGACCTCCTACAATGAGCAGTTCTTC. The chain has TRBV7-6 and TRBJ2-1; 14 bases map to TRBD2. The CDR3 totals 20 residues. Trimming at V came to 5 bases and at J to 0 bases, leaving 12 bases not matched to a gene. CDR1 and CDR2 from the germline V gene are SGHVS and FNYEAQ.